This T cell receptor (beta chain) comes out of a study of blood T cell repertoires in COVID-19. At the level of the study: Sites across the United States, Italy and Spain contributed samples from acute and convalescent COVID-19.

Using immunoSEQ multiplex PCR, the repertoire was profiled, and TCRdb retains in-frame clones only, with some absent. The sample has 40,000 to 60,000 clones, about 85% seen once; the top ten hold 14%. The ends were cut back, 4 bases at V and 4 bases at J, with 16 bases in the middle. CDR3 length: 15 residues. The germline gives CDR1 MDHEN, CDR2 SYDVKM. The rearrangement joins TRBV28 to TRBJ1-1; maybe TRBD1 (6 bases). The sample consisted of peripheral blood. This TCR was sampled from a human donor in a cohort sampled during active COVID-19. The CDR3 nucleotides read TGTGCCAGCAGTTCGGCAGGGGACGTTCGCACTGAAGCTTTCTTT. Amino acid sequence: CASSSAGDVRTEAFF.